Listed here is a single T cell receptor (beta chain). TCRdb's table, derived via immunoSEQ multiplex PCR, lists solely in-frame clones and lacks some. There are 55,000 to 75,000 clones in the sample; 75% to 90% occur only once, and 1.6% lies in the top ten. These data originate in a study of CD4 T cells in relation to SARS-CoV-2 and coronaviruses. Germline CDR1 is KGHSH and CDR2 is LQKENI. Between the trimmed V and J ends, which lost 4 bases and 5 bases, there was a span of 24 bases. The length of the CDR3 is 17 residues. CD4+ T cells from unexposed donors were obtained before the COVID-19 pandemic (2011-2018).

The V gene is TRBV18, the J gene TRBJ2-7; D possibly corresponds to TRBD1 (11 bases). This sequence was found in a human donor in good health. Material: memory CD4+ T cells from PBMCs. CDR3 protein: CASSQAGGTGGINEQYF. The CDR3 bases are TGTGCCAGCTCACAAGCGGGGGGGACAGGGGGTATCAACGAGCAGTACTTC. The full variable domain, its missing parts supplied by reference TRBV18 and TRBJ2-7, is NAGVMQNPRHLVRRRGQEARLRCSPMKGHSHVYWYRQLPEEGLKFMVYLQKENIIDESGMPKERFSAEFPKEGPSILRIQQVVRGDSAAYFCASSQAGGTGGINEQYFGPGTRLTVT.